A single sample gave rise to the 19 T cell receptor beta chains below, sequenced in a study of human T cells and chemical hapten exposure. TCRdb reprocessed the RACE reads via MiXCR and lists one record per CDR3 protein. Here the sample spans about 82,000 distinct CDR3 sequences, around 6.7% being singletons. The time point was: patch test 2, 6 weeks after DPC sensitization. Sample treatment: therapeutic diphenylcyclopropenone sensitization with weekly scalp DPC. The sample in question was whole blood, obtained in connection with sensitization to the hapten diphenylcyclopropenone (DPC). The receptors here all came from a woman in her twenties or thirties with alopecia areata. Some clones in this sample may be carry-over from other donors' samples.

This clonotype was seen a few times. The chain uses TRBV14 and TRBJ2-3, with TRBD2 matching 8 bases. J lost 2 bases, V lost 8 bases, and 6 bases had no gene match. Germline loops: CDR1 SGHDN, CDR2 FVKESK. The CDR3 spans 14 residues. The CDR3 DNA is TGTGCCAGCCCCGGGAGGGGGTACACAGATACGCAGTATTTT. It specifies CASPGRGYTDTQYF.

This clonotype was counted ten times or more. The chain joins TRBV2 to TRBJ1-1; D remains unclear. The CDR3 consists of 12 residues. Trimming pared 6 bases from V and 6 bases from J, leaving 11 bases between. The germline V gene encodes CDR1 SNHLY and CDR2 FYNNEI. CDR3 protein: CASSGLGAEAFF. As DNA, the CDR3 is TGTGCCAGCAGCGGACTTGGCGCTGAAGCTTTCTTT.

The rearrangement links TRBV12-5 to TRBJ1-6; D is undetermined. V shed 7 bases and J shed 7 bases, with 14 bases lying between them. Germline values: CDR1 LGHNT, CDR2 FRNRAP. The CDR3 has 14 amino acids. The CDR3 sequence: CASALGLPNSPLHF. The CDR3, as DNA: TGTGCTAGTGCCCTAGGACTACCGAATTCACCCCTCCACTTT.

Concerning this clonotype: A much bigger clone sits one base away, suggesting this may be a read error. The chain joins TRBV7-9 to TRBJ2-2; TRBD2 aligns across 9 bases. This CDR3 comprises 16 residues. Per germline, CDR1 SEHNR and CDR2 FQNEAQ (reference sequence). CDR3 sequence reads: CTSSPGSGGTAGELFF. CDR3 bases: TGTACCAGCAGCCCAGGGAGCGGGGGGACCGCCGGGGAGCTGTTTTTT.

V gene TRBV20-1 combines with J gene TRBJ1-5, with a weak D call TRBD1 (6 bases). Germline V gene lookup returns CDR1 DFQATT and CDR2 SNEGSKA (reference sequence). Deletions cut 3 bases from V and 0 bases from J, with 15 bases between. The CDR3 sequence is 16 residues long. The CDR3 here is CSASSYGGLSNQPQHF. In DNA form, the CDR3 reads TGCAGTGCTAGCTCTTACGGGGGGCTTAGCAATCAGCCCCAGCATTTT.

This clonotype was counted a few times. This chain's CDR3 is CASSPAGLAGEQETQYF. The DNA of the CDR3 is TGTGCCAGCAGTCCCGCCGGGCTAGCGGGAGAACAAGAGACCCAGTACTTC. The rearrangement uses TRBV12-3 or TRBV12-4 and TRBJ2-5; 10 bases are shared with TRBD2. With V trimmed by 5 bases and J by 2 bases, 11 bases remained unmatched. The CDR3 length is 17 residues.

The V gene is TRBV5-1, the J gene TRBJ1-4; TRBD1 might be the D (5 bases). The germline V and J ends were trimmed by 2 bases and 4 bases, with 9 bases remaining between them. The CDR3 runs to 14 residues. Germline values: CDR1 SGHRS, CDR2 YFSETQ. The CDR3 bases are TGCGCCAGCAGCTTCGGGGGATATAATGAAAAACTGTTTTTT. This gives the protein CASSFGGYNEKLFF.

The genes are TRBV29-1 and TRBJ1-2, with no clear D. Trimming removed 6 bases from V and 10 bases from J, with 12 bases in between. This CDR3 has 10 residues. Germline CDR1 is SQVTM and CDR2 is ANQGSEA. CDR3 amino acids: CSVAPWDYTF. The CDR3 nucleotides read TGCAGCGTCGCCCCATGGGACTACACCTTC.

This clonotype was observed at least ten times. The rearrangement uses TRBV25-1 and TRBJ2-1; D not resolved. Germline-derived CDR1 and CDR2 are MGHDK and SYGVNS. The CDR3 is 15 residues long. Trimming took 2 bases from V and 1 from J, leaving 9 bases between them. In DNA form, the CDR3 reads TGTGCCAGCAGTGAAGCAGAGGATTCCTACAATGAGCAGTTCTTC. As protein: CASSEAEDSYNEQFF.

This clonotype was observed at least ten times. Written as DNA, the CDR3 is TGCGCCAGCAGCTTGGTCCCGATGAGCAGCTACGAGCAGTACTTC. Protein product: CASSLVPMSSYEQYF. The V call is TRBV5-1, the J call TRBJ2-7; the D is unclear. This CDR3 region has 15 residues. V was trimmed by 0 bases and J by 3 bases, leaving 13 bases between them. Per the germline V gene, CDR1 is SGHRS and CDR2 is YFSETQ. Full variable domain (missing parts from reference TRBV5-1 and TRBJ2-7): KAGVTQTPRYLIKTRGQQVTLSCSPISGHRSVSWYQQTPGQGLQFLFEYFSETQRNKGNFPGRFSGRQFSNSRSEMNVSTLELGDSALYLCASSLVPMSSYEQYFGPGTRLTVT.

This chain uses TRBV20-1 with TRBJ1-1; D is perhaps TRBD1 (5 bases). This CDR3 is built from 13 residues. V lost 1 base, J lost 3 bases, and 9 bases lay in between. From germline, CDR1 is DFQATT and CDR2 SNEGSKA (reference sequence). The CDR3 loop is CSARGRVDTEAFF. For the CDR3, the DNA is TGCAGTGCTAGAGGCAGGGTAGACACTGAAGCTTTCTTT.

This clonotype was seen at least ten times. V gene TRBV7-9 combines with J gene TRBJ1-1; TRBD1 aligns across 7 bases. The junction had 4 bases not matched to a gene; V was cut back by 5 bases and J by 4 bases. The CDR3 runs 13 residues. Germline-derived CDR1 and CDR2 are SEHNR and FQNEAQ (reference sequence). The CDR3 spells CASSRQGFTEAFF. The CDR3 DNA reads TGTGCCAGCAGCAGACAGGGTTTCACTGAAGCTTTCTTT.

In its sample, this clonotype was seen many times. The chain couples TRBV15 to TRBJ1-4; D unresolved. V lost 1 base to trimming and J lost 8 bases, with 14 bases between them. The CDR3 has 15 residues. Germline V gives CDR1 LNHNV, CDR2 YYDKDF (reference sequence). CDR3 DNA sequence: TGTGCCACCAGCAGAGTTCAAGGAGGCTCGGAAAAACTGTTTTTT. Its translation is CATSRVQGGSEKLFF.

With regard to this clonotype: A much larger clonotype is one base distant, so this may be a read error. This CDR3 reads CAITGTSYNGQFF. The DNA of the CDR3 is TGTGCCATCACCGGGACTTCCTACAATGGGCAGTTCTTC. V is TRBV10-3 and J is TRBJ2-1, with D possibly TRBD2 on 6 matching bases. CDR3 size: 13 residues. CDR1 and CDR2 from the germline V gene are ENHRY and SYGVKD.

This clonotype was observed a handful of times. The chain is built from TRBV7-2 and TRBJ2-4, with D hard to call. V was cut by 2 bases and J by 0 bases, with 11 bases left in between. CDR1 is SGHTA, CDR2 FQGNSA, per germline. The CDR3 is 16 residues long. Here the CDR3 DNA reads TGTGCCAGCAGCTTATATCGCGGAGTAGCCAAAAACATTCAGTACTTC. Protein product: CASSLYRGVAKNIQYF.

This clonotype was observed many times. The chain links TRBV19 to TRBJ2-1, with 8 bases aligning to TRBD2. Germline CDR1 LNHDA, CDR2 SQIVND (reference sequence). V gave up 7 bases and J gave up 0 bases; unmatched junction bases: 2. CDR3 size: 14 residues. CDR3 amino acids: CASTAGGSYNEQFF. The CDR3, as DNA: TGTGCCAGTACCGCGGGGGGCTCCTACAATGAGCAGTTCTTC.

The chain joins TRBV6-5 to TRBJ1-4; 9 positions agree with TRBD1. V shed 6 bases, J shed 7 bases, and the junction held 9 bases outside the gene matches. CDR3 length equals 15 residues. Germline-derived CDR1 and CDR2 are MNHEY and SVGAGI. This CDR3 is CASSQPGQGGEKLFF. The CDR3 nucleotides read TGTGCCAGCAGCCAACCGGGACAGGGCGGTGAAAAACTGTTTTTT.

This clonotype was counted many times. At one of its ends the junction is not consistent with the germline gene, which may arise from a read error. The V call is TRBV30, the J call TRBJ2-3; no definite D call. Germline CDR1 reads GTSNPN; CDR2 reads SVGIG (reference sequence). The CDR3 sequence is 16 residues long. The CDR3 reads CAWSVGRALGTDTQYF. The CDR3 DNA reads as TGTGCCTGGAGTGTAGGCCGGGCCCTAGGCACCGATACGCAGTATTTT.

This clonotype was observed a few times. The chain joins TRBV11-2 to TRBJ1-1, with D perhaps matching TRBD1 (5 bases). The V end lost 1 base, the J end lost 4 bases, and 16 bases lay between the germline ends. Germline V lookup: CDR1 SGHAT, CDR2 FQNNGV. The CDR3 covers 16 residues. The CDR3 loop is CASSLVGDLRGTEAFF. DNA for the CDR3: TGTGCCAGCAGCTTAGTCGGGGACCTTCGGGGCACTGAAGCTTTCTTT.